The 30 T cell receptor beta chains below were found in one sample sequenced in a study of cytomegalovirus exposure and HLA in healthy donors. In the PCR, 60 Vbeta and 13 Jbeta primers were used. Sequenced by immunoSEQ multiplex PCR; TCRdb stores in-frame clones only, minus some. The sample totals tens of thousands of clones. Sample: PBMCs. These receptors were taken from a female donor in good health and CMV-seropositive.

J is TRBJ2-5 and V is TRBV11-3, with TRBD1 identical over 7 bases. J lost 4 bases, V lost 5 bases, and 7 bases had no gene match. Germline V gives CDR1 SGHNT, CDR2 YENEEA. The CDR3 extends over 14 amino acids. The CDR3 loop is CASSRQGMGETQYF. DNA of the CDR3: TGTGCCAGCAGCCGACAGGGAATGGGAGAGACCCAGTACTTC.

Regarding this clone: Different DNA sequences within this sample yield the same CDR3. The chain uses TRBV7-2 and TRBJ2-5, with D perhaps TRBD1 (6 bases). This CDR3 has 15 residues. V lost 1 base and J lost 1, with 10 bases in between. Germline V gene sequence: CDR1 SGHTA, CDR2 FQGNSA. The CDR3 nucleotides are TGTGCCAGCAGCTTAGTTGGGGGCCTCCAAGAGACCCAGTACTTC. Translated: CASSLVGGLQETQYF.

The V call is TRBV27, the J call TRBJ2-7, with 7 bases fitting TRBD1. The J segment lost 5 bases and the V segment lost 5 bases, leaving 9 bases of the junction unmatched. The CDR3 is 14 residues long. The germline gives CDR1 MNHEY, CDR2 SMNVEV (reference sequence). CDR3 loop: CASSPKWDSNEQYF. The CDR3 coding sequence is TGTGCCAGCAGTCCGAAATGGGACAGCAACGAGCAGTACTTC.

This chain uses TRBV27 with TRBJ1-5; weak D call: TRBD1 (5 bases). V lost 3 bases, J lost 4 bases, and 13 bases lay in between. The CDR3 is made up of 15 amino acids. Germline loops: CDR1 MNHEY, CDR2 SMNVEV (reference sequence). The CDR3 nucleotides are TGTGCCAGCAGTTTGAAGGGTCGGGGGAATCAGCCCCAGCATTTT. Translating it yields CASSLKGRGNQPQHF.

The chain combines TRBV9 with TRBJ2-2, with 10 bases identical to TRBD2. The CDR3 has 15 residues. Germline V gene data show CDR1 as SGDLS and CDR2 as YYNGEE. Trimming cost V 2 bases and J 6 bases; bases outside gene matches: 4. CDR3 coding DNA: TGTGCCAGCAGCGTTAGCGGGAGGAGTCCCGGGGAGCTGTTTTTT. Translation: CASSVSGRSPGELFF.

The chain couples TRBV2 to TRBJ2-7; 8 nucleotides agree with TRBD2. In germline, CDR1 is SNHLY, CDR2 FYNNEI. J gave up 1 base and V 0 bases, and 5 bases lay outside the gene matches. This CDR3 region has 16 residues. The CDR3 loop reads CASSEAPSGLSYEQYF. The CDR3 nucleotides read TGTGCCAGCAGTGAAGCCCCTAGCGGGCTATCCTACGAGCAGTACTTC.

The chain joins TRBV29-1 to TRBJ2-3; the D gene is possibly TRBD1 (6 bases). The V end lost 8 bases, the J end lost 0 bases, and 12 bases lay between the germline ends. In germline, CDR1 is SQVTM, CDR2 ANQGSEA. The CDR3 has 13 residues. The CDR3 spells CSLGAGSTDTQYF. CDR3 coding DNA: TGCAGCCTGGGGGCAGGAAGCACAGATACGCAGTATTTT.

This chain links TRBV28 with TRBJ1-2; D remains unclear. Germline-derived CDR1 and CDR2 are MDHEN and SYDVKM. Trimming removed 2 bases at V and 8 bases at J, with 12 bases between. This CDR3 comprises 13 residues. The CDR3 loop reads CASSLPQWRGYTF. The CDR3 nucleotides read TGTGCCAGCAGTTTACCCCAATGGAGGGGCTACACCTTC.

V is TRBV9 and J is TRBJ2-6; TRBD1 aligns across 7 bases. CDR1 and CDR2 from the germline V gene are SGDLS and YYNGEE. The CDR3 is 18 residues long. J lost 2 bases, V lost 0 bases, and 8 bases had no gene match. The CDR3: CASSVDTPQGTGANVLTF. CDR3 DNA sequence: TGTGCCAGCAGCGTAGATACGCCACAGGGGACTGGGGCCAACGTCCTGACTTTC.

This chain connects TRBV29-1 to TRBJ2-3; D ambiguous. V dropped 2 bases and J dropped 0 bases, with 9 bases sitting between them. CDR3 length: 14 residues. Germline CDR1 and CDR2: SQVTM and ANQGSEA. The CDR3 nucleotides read TGCAGCGTTGAAAATCGCGGTAGCACAGATACGCAGTATTTT. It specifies CSVENRGSTDTQYF.

The CDR3 region has the DNA TGTGCCAGCAGCTCACCGGGACTGGCCTACGAGCAGTACTTC. It is translated as CASSSPGLAYEQYF. The V call is TRBV7-9, the J call TRBJ2-7; D is possibly TRBD2 (6 bases). With 4 bases removed from V and 2 bases from J, the gap between germline ends came to 12 bases. The CDR3 length is 14 residues. Germline V gene lookup returns CDR1 SEHNR and CDR2 FQNEAQ (reference sequence).

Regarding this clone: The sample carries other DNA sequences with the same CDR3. The CDR3 bases are TGTGCCAGCAGCTTGGTGGGGGGGCTACCCACAGATACGCAGTATTTT. It is translated as CASSLVGGLPTDTQYF. The V call is TRBV5-4, the J call TRBJ2-3; D might be TRBD2 (7 bases). The CDR3 runs 16 residues. V dropped 0 bases and J dropped 2 bases, with 13 bases sitting between them. Germline assignment: CDR1 SGHNT and CDR2 YYREEE (reference sequence).

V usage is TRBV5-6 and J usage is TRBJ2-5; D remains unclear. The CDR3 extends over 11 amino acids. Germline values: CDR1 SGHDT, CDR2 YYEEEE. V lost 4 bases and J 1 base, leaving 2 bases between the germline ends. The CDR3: CASSLQETQYF. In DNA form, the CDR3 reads TGTGCCAGCAGCCTCCAAGAGACCCAGTACTTC.

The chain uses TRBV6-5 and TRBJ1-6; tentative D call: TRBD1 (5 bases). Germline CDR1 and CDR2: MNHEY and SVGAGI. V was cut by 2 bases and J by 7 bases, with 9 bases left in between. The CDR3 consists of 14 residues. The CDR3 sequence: CASSYLQGNSPLHF. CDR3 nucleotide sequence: TGTGCCAGCAGTTACCTCCAGGGAAATTCACCCCTCCACTTT.

This CDR3 is CASRRLSGADTQYF. Written as DNA, the CDR3 is TGTGCCAGCAGGCGCTTGAGCGGCGCAGATACGCAGTATTTT. The chain combines TRBV6-5 with TRBJ2-3, with D tentatively TRBD2 (5 bases). Trimming took off 6 bases at V and 4 bases at J, with 14 bases between the two ends. Per the germline V gene, CDR1 is MNHEY and CDR2 is SVGAGI. CDR3 length: 14 residues.

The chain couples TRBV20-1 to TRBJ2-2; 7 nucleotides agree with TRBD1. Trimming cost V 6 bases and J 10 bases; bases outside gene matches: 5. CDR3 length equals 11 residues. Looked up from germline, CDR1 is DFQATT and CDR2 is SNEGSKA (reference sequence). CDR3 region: CSARTGEELFF. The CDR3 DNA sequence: TGCAGTGCGAGAACAGGGGAGGAGCTGTTTTTT.

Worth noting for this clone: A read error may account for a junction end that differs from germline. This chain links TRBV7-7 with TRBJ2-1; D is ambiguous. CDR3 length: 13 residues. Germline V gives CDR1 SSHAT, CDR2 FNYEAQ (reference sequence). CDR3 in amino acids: CASSVERNNEQFF. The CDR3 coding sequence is TGTGCTAGCAGCGTAGAGAGAAACAATGAGCAGTTCTTC.

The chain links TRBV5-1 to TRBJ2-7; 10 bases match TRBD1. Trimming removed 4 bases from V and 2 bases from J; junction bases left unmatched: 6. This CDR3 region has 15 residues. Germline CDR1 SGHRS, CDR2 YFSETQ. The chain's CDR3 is CASSATGGGTYEQYF. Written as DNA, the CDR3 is TGCGCCAGCAGCGCGACAGGGGGCGGAACCTACGAGCAGTACTTC.

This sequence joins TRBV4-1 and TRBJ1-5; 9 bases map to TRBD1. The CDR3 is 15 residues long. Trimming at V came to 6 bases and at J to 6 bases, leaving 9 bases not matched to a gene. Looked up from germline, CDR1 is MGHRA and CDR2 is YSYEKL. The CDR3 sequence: CASSPDRGGGQPQHF. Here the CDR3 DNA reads TGCGCCAGCAGTCCGGACAGGGGCGGGGGTCAGCCCCAGCATTTT.

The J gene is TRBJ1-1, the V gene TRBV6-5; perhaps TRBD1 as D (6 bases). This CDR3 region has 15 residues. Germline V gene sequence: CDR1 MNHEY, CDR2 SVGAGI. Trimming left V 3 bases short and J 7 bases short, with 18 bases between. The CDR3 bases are TGTGCCAGCAGTTATCAGGGGACACCATCCTTTGAAGCTTTCTTT. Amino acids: CASSYQGTPSFEAFF.

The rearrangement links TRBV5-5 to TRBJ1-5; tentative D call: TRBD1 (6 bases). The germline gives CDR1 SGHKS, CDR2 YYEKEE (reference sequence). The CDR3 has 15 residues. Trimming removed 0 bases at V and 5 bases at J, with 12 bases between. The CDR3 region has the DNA TGTGCCAGCAGCTTGGACTCAGGGGAAGATCAGCCCCAGCATTTT. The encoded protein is CASSLDSGEDQPQHF.

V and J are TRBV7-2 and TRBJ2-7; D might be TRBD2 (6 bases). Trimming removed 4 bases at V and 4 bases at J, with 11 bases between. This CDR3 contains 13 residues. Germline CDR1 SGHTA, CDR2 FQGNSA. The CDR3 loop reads CASSSRGGYEQYF. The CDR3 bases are TGTGCCAGCAGCTCCCGGGGAGGTTACGAGCAGTACTTC.

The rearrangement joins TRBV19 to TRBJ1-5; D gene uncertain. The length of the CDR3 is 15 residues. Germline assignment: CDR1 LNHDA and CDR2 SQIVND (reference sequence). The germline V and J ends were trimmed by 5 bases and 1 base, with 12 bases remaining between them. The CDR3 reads CASSAQVSSNQPQHF. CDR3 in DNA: TGTGCCAGTAGTGCCCAGGTTTCAAGCAATCAGCCCCAGCATTTT.

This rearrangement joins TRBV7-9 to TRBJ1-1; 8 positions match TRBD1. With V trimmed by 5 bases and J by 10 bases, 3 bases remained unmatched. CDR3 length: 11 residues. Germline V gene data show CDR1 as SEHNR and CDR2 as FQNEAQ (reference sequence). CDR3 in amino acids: CASSPTGGAFF. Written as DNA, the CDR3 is TGTGCCAGCAGCCCCACAGGGGGAGCTTTCTTT. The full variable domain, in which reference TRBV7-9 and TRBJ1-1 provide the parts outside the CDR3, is DTGVSQNPRHKITKRGQNVTFRCDPISEHNRLYWYRQTLGQGPEFLTYFQNEAQLEKSRLLSDRFSAERPKGSFSTLEIQRTEQGDSAMYLCASSPTGGAFFGQGTRLTVV.

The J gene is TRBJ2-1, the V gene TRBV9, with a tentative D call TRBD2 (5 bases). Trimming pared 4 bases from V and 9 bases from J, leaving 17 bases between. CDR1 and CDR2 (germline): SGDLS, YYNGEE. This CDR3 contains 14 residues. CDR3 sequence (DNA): TGTGCCAGCAGCTCTACGGGGTTAGACTCTGAGCAGTTCTTC. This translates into CASSSTGLDSEQFF.

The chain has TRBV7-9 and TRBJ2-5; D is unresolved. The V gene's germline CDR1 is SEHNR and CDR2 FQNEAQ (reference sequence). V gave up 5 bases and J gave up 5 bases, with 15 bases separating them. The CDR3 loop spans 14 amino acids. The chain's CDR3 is CASSLTGGQETQYF. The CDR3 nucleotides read TGTGCCAGCAGCCTAACCGGCGGCCAGGAGACCCAGTACTTC.

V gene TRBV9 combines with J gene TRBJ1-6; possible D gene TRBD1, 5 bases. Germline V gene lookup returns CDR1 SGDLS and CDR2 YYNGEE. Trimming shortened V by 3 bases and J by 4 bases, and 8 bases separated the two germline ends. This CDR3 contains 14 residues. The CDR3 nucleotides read TGTGCCAGCAGCGCGCAGGGATATAATTCACCCCTCCACTTT. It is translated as CASSAQGYNSPLHF.

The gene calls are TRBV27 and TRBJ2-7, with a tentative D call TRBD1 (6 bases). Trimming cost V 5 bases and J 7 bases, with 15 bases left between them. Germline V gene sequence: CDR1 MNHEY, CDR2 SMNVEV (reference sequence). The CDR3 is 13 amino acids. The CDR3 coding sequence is TGTGCCAGCAGTCCCAGGGGTAGGGGGGAGCAGTACTTC. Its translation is CASSPRGRGEQYF.

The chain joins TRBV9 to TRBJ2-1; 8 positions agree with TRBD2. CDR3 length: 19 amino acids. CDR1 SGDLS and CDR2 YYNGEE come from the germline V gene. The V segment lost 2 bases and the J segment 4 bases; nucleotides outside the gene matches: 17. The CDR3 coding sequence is TGTGCCAGCAGCGTGGGCCAAGGTTCAGGCGGGAGGAAGTACAATGAGCAGTTCTTC. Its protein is CASSVGQGSGGRKYNEQFF.

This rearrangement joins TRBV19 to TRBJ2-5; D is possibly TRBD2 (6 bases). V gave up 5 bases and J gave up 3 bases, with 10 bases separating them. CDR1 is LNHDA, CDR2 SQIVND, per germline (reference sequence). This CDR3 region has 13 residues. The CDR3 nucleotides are TGTGCCAGTAGTCGGGGGACGAAAGAGACCCAGTACTTC. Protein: CASSRGTKETQYF.